This TCR beta chain was retrieved from a study of blood T cell repertoires in COVID-19. At the level of the study: There were acute and convalescent COVID-19 samples, and they came from the United States, Italy and Spain. The analysed material was cDNA or gDNA that came from T cells, B-cell-depleted T cells, or PBMCs.

In the original analysis: Estimation of nucleated cell counts was performed using reference gene primer amplification. TCRdb keeps only in-frame clones here, not all; method: immunoSEQ multiplex PCR. V and J calls plus clone size are reproduced from that table; the DNA served to infer D and trimming. Of 200,000 to 250,000 clones listed, roughly 80% are singletons. Germline CDR1 SNHLY, CDR2 FYNNEI. Losses at the gene ends were 3 bases for V and 4 bases for J; bases not matched to a gene: 6. This CDR3 region has 15 residues. The sequence was obtained from a woman in her seventies with acute or convalescent COVID-19. The sequenced material came from peripheral blood. The gene calls are TRBV2 and TRBJ2-7; TRBD2 agrees at 10 bases. The CDR3 spells CASSDPAGGEYEQYF. In DNA, the CDR3 is TGTGCCAGCAGTGACCCAGCGGGAGGGGAGTACGAGCAGTACTTC.